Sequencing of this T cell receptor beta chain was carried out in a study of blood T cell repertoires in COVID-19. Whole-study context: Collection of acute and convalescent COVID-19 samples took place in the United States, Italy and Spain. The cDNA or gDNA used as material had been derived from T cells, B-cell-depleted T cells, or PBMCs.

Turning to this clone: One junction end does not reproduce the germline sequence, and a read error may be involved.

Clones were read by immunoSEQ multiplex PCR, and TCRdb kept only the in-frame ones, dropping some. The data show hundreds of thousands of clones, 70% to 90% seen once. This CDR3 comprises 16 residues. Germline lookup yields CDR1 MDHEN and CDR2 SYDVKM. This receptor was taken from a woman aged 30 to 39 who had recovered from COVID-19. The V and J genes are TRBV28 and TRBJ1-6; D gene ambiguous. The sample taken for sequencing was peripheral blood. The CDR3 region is CASSPRRTARDSPFHF. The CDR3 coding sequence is TGTGCCAGCAGCCCGCGAAGGACCGCACGGGATTCACCCTTCCACTTT. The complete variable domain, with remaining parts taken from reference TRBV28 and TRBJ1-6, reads DVKVTQSSRYLVKRTGEKVFLECVQDMDHENMFWYRQDPGLGLRLIYFSYDVKMKEKGDIPEGYSVSREKKERFSLILESASTNQTSMYLCASSPRRTARDSPFHFGNGTRLTVT.